The 2 T cell receptor beta chains below were found in one sample sequenced in a study of blood T cell repertoires in COVID-19. The data were produced by immunoSEQ multiplex PCR, yet TCRdb's version contains in-frame clones alone and is incomplete. The sample shows about 390,000 clones, more than 70% of them seen only once. The sample taken for sequencing was peripheral blood. The receptors stem from a woman aged 55-70 years with COVID-19, enrolled during active disease.

The chain carries TRBV19 and TRBJ1-2; D unresolved. Trimming left V 3 bases short and J 8 bases short, with 22 bases between. Germline loops: CDR1 LNHDA, CDR2 SQIVND (reference sequence). This CDR3 spans 16 amino acids. For the CDR3, the DNA is TGTGCCAGTAGTATCCCCGGAGGAGGACCGATGACGGGCTACACCTTC. Encoded protein: CASSIPGGGPMTGYTF.

This clone was observed a few times. The J gene is TRBJ1-1, the V gene TRBV30; TRBD1 matches 7 bases. Unmatched junction bases numbered 3, after V lost 4 bases and J lost 7 bases. This CDR3 is 11 amino acids long. The germline V gene has CDR1 GTSNPN and CDR2 SVGIG (reference sequence). The CDR3 protein is CAWIGQDEAFF. The CDR3 DNA reads TGTGCCTGGATTGGACAGGATGAAGCTTTCTTT.